Each of the 13 T cell receptor beta chains below was sequenced from the same sample in a study of blood T cell repertoires in COVID-19. Profiled with immunoSEQ multiplex PCR; TCRdb holds only in-frame clones, not every one. Of roughly 150,000 clones in the sample, approximately 86% were seen once. The sequencing input was peripheral blood. The receptors originated from a woman older than 75 with COVID-19, enrolled during active disease.

V usage is TRBV15 and J usage is TRBJ2-5; D might be TRBD2 (5 bases). This CDR3 is 16 amino acids long. CDR1 is LNHNV and CDR2 is YYDKDF in the germline V gene (reference sequence). V lost 1 base and J 5 bases, leaving 17 bases between the germline ends. CDR3 sequence: CATSRGGSEVGETQYF. Written as DNA, the CDR3 is TGTGCCACCAGCAGAGGAGGTAGCGAGGTTGGGGAGACCCAGTACTTC. The whole variable domain, remainder taken from reference TRBV15 and TRBJ2-5, is DAMVIQNPRYQVTQFGKPVTLSCSQTLNHNVMYWYQQKSSQAPKLLFHYYDKDFNNEADTPDNFQSRRPNTSFCFLDIRSPGLGDTAMYLCATSRGGSEVGETQYFGPGTRLLVL.

The chain recombines TRBV9 with TRBJ2-2; no clear D gene. The germline CDR1 and CDR2 sequences are SGDLS and YYNGEE. This CDR3 has 13 residues. The ends were cut back, 0 bases at V and 3 bases at J, with 3 bases in the middle. The CDR3 here is CASSVADTGELFF. CDR3 bases: TGTGCCAGCAGCGTAGCCGACACCGGGGAGCTGTTTTTT.

CDR3 loop: CASSIGQVSHEQFF. CDR3 in DNA: TGTGCCAGTAGTATCGGACAGGTATCCCATGAGCAGTTCTTC. The J gene is TRBJ2-1, the V gene TRBV19, with 7 bases that match TRBD1. Trimming cost V 3 bases and J 8 bases; bases outside gene matches: 7. Germline V gene sequence: CDR1 LNHDA, CDR2 SQIVND (reference sequence). The CDR3 loop spans 14 amino acids.

The sample holds one count of this clone. The gene calls are TRBV6-5 and TRBJ1-3; D is ambiguous. In germline, CDR1 is MNHEY, CDR2 SVGAGI. V dropped 7 bases and J dropped 3 bases, with 13 bases sitting between them. This CDR3 is 14 amino acids long. The CDR3 region is CASTMRGSGNTIYF. CDR3 DNA: TGTGCCAGCACGATGCGGGGTAGTGGAAACACCATATATTTT.

This clone has just a few counts. The chain is built from TRBV6-5 and TRBJ1-3, with 9 bases aligning to TRBD1. With 10 bases clipped from V and 3 bases from J, the junction kept 7 bases outside the gene matches. Germline assignment: CDR1 MNHEY and CDR2 SVGAGI. The CDR3 is 14 amino acids. The CDR3 DNA follows: TGTGCCACCAAGACAGGGGGTGGTGGAAACACCATATATTTT. Translated, it gives CATKTGGGGNTIYF.

The chain is built from TRBV18 and TRBJ1-2, with D uncertain. Germline V gene sequence: CDR1 KGHSH, CDR2 LQKENI. CDR3 length: 17 amino acids. Between the trimmed V and J ends, which lost 2 bases and 8 bases, there was a span of 24 bases. This CDR3 reads CASSPSTSSGSARGYTF. The CDR3 DNA is TGTGCCAGCTCACCAAGTACGTCGTCCGGGTCGGCGCGGGGCTACACCTTC.

The sample holds a few counts of this clone. V is TRBV7-2 and J is TRBJ1-2; D remains ambiguous. Germline lookup yields CDR1 SGHTA and CDR2 FQGNSA. Deletions cut 7 bases from V and 1 base from J, with 10 bases between. The CDR3 contains 13 residues. The CDR3 reads CASTPSFNYGYTF. The DNA for the CDR3 is TGTGCCAGCACCCCCAGTTTTAACTATGGCTACACCTTC.

The chain couples TRBV6-6 to TRBJ2-1; TRBD2 matches 7 bases. This CDR3 is 13 amino acids long. CDR1 and CDR2 (germline): MNHNY, SVGAGI (reference sequence). V lost 8 bases to trimming and J lost 4 bases; unmatched junction nucleotides: 5. CDR3 nucleotides: TGTGCCAGCCGCAGCGGGGAATACAATGAGCAGTTCTTC. It yields the protein CASRSGEYNEQFF.

The chain carries TRBV28 and TRBJ2-7, with TRBD1 matching 10 bases. This CDR3 has 14 amino acids. The J segment lost 2 bases and the V segment lost 3 bases, leaving 1 base of the junction unmatched. Germline V gives CDR1 MDHEN, CDR2 SYDVKM. This CDR3 reads CASSLTGGPYEQYF. For the CDR3, the DNA is TGTGCCAGCAGTTTGACAGGGGGCCCCTACGAGCAGTACTTC. Full variable domain (rest looked up from reference TRBV28 and TRBJ2-7): DVKVTQSSRYLVKRTGEKVFLECVQDMDHENMFWYRQDPGLGLRLIYFSYDVKMKEKGDIPEGYSVSREKKERFSLILESASTNQTSMYLCASSLTGGPYEQYFGPGTRLTVT.

This chain joins TRBV10-3 and TRBJ2-4; 7 bases line up with TRBD1. CDR1 is ENHRY, CDR2 SYGVKD, per germline. The V gene end was trimmed by 4 bases and the J gene end by 4 bases; junction bases not matched to a gene: 16. This CDR3 has 18 residues. The CDR3 region is CAISASPWGRQGKNIQYF. CDR3 coding DNA: TGTGCCATCAGTGCAAGTCCCTGGGGTCGACAGGGTAAAAACATTCAGTACTTC.

The chain combines TRBV5-1 with TRBJ2-3; 14 bases are a match to TRBD2. V gave up 0 bases and J gave up 1 base; unmatched junction bases: 7. Germline CDR1 and CDR2: SGHRS and YFSETQ. The CDR3 runs to 19 residues. The chain's CDR3 is CASSLAGLAGAGGTDTQYF. Written as DNA, the CDR3 is TGCGCCAGCAGCTTGGCGGGACTAGCGGGGGCGGGAGGCACAGATACGCAGTATTTT.

The chain has TRBV29-1 and TRBJ2-7; weak D call: TRBD1 (6 bases). CDR3 length: 11 residues. Per germline, CDR1 SQVTM and CDR2 ANQGSEA. V was pared by 7 bases and J by 6 bases, with 13 bases between. The CDR3 region has the DNA TGCAGCGGGGGTAGGGGGTCCGAGCAGTACTTC. Its translation is CSGGRGSEQYF.

The rearrangement links TRBV28 to TRBJ2-3, with 10 bases that match TRBD2. V gave up 2 bases and J gave up 1 base; unmatched junction bases: 12. The CDR3 runs 19 residues. From germline, CDR1 is MDHEN and CDR2 SYDVKM. CDR3 region: CASSLVASGRMVGTDTQYF. The CDR3 region has the DNA TGTGCCAGCAGTTTAGTCGCTAGCGGGAGAATGGTTGGCACAGATACGCAGTATTTT.